Sequencing of this T cell receptor beta chain was carried out in a study of blood T cell repertoires in COVID-19. For the study at large: Acute and convalescent COVID-19 specimens originated in the United States, Italy and Spain.

Germline values: CDR1 LGHDT, CDR2 YNNKEL (reference sequence). The CDR3 is 16 residues long. Trimming removed 1 base at V and 5 bases at J, with 15 bases between. Some clones are missing from TCRdb's copy, which holds only in-frame ones; the method was immunoSEQ multiplex PCR. The sample lists approximately 76,000 clones; 91% were seen once. This receptor was identified in a human donor in a cohort sampled during active COVID-19. V usage is TRBV3-1 (or the pseudogene TRBV3-2) and J usage is TRBJ1-5, with a weak D call TRBD1 (6 bases). What was sequenced was peripheral blood. CDR3 nucleotide sequence: TGTGCCAGCAGCCAAGGTAGCTGGACAGATCATCAGCCCCAGCATTTT. Translating it yields CASSQGSWTDHQPQHF.